The 32 T cell receptor beta chains below all came from one sample that was sequenced in a study of T cell responses to AZD1222 COVID-19 vaccine (dated by TCRdb to about 2021). Library creation used the immunoSEQ multiplex PCR assay. TCRdb obtained this table from immuneACCESS and retained in-frame rearrangements with V and J assigned. These tables miss some clones; where compared with another copy, unresolved V genes account for less than half of the shortfall, and the remainder is unexplained. For this sample the table gives 75,000 to 90,000 clones, of which more than 90% were detected only once. The top ten clonotypes cover under 5% of the sample. This specimen's time point label, per the study, means: about 28 days (+/-7) after the second vaccine dose. This specimen consisted of peripheral blood, obtained 28 days after the second AZD1222 dose. These receptors were collected from an adult who received the AZD1222 COVID-19 vaccine.

This clone is termed medium-sized. This chain uses TRBV7-9 with TRBJ2-5; TRBD1 or TRBD2 may be the D gene (5 bases each). Germline V gene lookup returns CDR1 SEHNR and CDR2 FQNEAQ (reference sequence). The CDR3 runs 14 residues. Between the trimmed V and J ends, which lost 4 bases and 5 bases, there was a span of 14 bases. The CDR3 sequence: CASSSRTPGETQYF. The CDR3 region has the DNA TGTGCCAGCAGCTCAAGGACACCGGGGGAGACCCAGTACTTC. Together with reference TRBV7-9 and TRBJ2-5, the CDR3 gives the full variable domain: DTGVSQNPRHKITKRGQNVTFRCDPISEHNRLYWYRQTLGQGPEFLTYFQNEAQLEKSRLLSDRFSAERPKGSFSTLEIQRTEQGDSAMYLCASSSRTPGETQYFGPGTRLLVL.

Written as DNA, the CDR3 is TGTGCCAGCAGTATAACAGGGGGTTGGGGCACTGAAGCTTTCTTT. Residues: CASSITGGWGTEAFF. The chain couples TRBV6-4 to TRBJ1-1, with 8 bases matching TRBD1. CDR1 is MRHNA, CDR2 SNTAGT, per germline. The J segment lost 4 bases and the V segment lost 5 bases, leaving 9 bases of the junction unmatched. This CDR3 spans 15 amino acids.

This clone showed up just once. The chain links TRBV4-1 to TRBJ1-1, with D tentatively TRBD1 (6 bases). Germline CDR1 and CDR2: MGHRA and YSYEKL. The CDR3 totals 19 residues. V lost 5 bases, J lost 3 bases, and 28 bases lay in between. The CDR3 loop reads CASSSMPPVGGAKDTEAFF. The CDR3 DNA reads TGCGCCAGCAGCTCAATGCCCCCCGTTGGGGGGGCGAAGGACACTGAAGCTTTCTTT.

The V call is TRBV6-5, the J call TRBJ1-1; D call uncertain. The V and J ends lost 5 bases and 4 bases respectively, with 17 bases between them. The germline V gene has CDR1 MNHEY and CDR2 SVGAGI. This CDR3 spans 15 amino acids. The CDR3 DNA follows: TGTGCCAGCAGTCCGGGATCAATATTGGGCACTGAAGCTTTCTTT. It yields the protein CASSPGSILGTEAFF.

The rearrangement links TRBV15 to TRBJ1-5; no clear D. Deletions cut 1 base from V and 7 bases from J, with 8 bases between. The length of the CDR3 is 13 residues. Per the germline V gene, CDR1 is LNHNV and CDR2 is YYDKDF (reference sequence). The CDR3 is CATSRVREQPQHF. Here the CDR3 DNA reads TGTGCCACCAGCAGAGTACGGGAACAGCCCCAGCATTTT.

The V call is TRBV4-1, the J call TRBJ2-1; D is possibly TRBD2 (6 bases). CDR1 is MGHRA and CDR2 is YSYEKL in the germline V gene. The ends were cut back, 4 bases at V and 14 bases at J, with 24 bases in the middle. The CDR3 extends over 15 amino acids. This CDR3 is CASSPDSGSAVIEFF. In DNA, the CDR3 is TGCGCCAGCAGCCCCGATTCCGGGAGCGCAGTAATTGAGTTCTTC.

The chain uses TRBV7-2 and TRBJ1-2, with TRBD1 as a possible D gene (5 bases). V was clipped by 1 base and J by 2 bases, with 14 bases between them. This CDR3 is 16 amino acids long. Per germline, CDR1 SGHTA and CDR2 FQGNSA. The CDR3 sequence: CASSLDGRGYNYGYTF. The CDR3 coding sequence is TGTGCCAGCAGCTTAGACGGTAGGGGATACAACTATGGCTACACCTTC. Complete variable domain (other parts from reference TRBV7-2 and TRBJ1-2): GAGVSQSPSNKVTEKGKDVELRCDPISGHTALYWYRQSLGQGLEFLIYFQGNSAPDKSGLPSDRFSAERTGGSVSTLTIQRTQQEDSAVYLCASSLDGRGYNYGYTFGSGTRLTVV.

The rearrangement joins TRBV2 to TRBJ1-5, with D hard to call. V lost 2 bases to trimming and J lost 3 bases, with 11 bases between them. This CDR3 contains 15 residues. CDR1 SNHLY and CDR2 FYNNEI come from the germline V gene. CDR3 sequence (DNA): TGTGCCAGCAGTGAAATCCCCGTTGCCAATCAGCCCCAGCATTTT. Translating gives CASSEIPVANQPQHF.

The chain couples TRBV28 to TRBJ2-1, with 8 positions matching TRBD2. From germline, CDR1 is MDHEN and CDR2 SYDVKM. Trimming took 8 bases from V and 8 from J; bases not matched to a gene: 14. This CDR3 region has 15 residues. The CDR3 region is CASLTTTGGLHEQFF. The CDR3 DNA follows: TGTGCCAGCCTCACTACAACGGGAGGGTTACATGAGCAGTTCTTC.

The gene calls are TRBV6-5 and TRBJ2-3; no definite D call. This CDR3 has 14 residues. CDR1 and CDR2 from the germline V gene are MNHEY and SVGAGI. V was pared by 2 bases and J by 4 bases, with 10 bases between. Here the CDR3 DNA reads TGTGCCAGCAGTTACAAGGAGTCCTCAGATACGCAGTATTTT. Its protein product is CASSYKESSDTQYF.

This chain connects TRBV30 to TRBJ2-6; D not resolved. The CDR3 consists of 15 residues. V was cut by 0 bases and J by 4 bases, with 10 bases left in between. Germline V lookup: CDR1 GTSNPN, CDR2 SVGIG (reference sequence). In DNA form, the CDR3 reads TGTGCCTGGAGTGTACTTCCTCCCGGGGCCAACGTCCTGACTTTC. Translated, it gives CAWSVLPPGANVLTF.

The chain uses TRBV18 and TRBJ2-3; D uncertain. This CDR3 has 13 residues. V was cut by 3 bases and J by 5 bases, with 9 bases left in between. The V gene's germline CDR1 is KGHSH and CDR2 LQKENI. The CDR3 nucleotides read TGTGCCAGCTCACCCGAGTTTATAGATACGCAGTATTTT. Amino acids: CASSPEFIDTQYF.

The V gene is TRBV6-5, the J gene TRBJ1-5; 9 nucleotides align to TRBD1. J gave up 4 bases and V 5 bases, and 3 bases lay outside the gene matches. Looked up from germline, CDR1 is MNHEY and CDR2 is SVGAGI. The CDR3 has 14 residues. The CDR3 protein is CASSTDRGNQPQHF. CDR3 coding DNA: TGTGCCAGCAGTACCGACAGGGGGAATCAGCCCCAGCATTTT.

This clone was seen a single time. The chain joins TRBV5-4 to TRBJ2-2, with a possible D match to TRBD2 (5 bases). V gave up 0 bases and J gave up 3 bases, with 12 bases separating them. CDR3 length: 16 amino acids. The germline CDR1 and CDR2 sequences are SGHNT and YYREEE (reference sequence). The CDR3 sequence is CASSLAEGTYTGELFF. CDR3 nucleotides: TGTGCCAGCAGCTTGGCAGAGGGAACCTACACCGGGGAGCTGTTTTTT. The full variable domain, in which reference TRBV5-4 and TRBJ2-2 provide the parts outside the CDR3, is ETGVTQSPTHLIKTRGQQVTLRCSSQSGHNTVSWYQQALGQGPQFIFQYYREEENGRGNFPPRFSGLQFPNYSSELNVNALELDDSALYLCASSLAEGTYTGELFFGEGSRLTVL.

The V and J genes are TRBV11-2 and TRBJ1-2; D remains ambiguous. Germline assignment: CDR1 SGHAT and CDR2 FQNNGV. The V end was cut by 5 bases, the J end by 3 bases, with 7 bases between. CDR3 size: 12 residues. In DNA, the CDR3 is TGTGCCAGCAGCGCCGGGGACTATGGCTACACCTTC. Amino acids: CASSAGDYGYTF.

The chain employs TRBV7-8 and TRBJ1-3; 11 bases line up with TRBD1. The CDR3 runs to 16 residues. The ends lost 1 base at V and 4 bases at J; junction bases unmatched: 3. From germline, CDR1 is SGHVS and CDR2 FQNEAQ. The CDR3 is CASSLGTGGTGNTIYF. DNA for the CDR3: TGTGCCAGCAGCTTAGGGACAGGGGGCACAGGAAACACCATATATTTT.

This chain joins TRBV5-5 and TRBJ1-2; D is unclear. Germline V lookup: CDR1 SGHKS, CDR2 YYEKEE (reference sequence). This CDR3 comprises 13 residues. Trimming took 4 bases from V and 3 from J, leaving 10 bases between them. CDR3 bases: TGTGCCAGCAGCCCGGAGGTCTACTATGGCTACACCTTC. This sequence encodes CASSPEVYYGYTF.

The rearrangement uses TRBV19 and TRBJ2-1, with TRBD2 matching 9 bases. The CDR3 loop spans 13 amino acids. After removal of 9 bases from V and 10 bases from J, the junction contained 10 bases not matched to a gene. Germline V gene sequence: CDR1 LNHDA, CDR2 SQIVND (reference sequence). The CDR3 DNA reads as TGTGCCAGCTGGACTAGCGCGACCGAGGAGCAGTTCTTC. Its translation: CASWTSATEEQFF. The full variable domain, with the rest looked up from reference TRBV19 and TRBJ2-1, is DGGITQSPKYLFRKEGQNVTLSCEQNLNHDAMYWYRQDPGQGLRLIYYSQIVNDFQKGDIAEGYSVSREKKESFPLTVTSAQKNPTAFYLCASWTSATEEQFFGPGTRLTVL.

The rearrangement uses TRBV29-1 and TRBJ2-3; TRBD2 aligns across 16 bases. Germline V gene sequence: CDR1 SQVTM, CDR2 ANQGSEA. The CDR3 runs 18 residues. Germline trimming cut 6 bases from V and 1 base from J; bases unmatched to any gene: 10. The CDR3 sequence is CSVGTSGRASHRTDTQYF. For the CDR3, the DNA is TGCAGCGTAGGGACTAGCGGGAGGGCCTCGCATCGCACAGATACGCAGTATTTT.

V is TRBV10-3 and J is TRBJ1-5; no reliable D call. The V gene's germline CDR1 is ENHRY and CDR2 SYGVKD. Between the trimmed V and J ends, which lost 4 bases and 0 bases, there was a span of 7 bases. The CDR3 is 14 amino acids. CDR3 sequence reads: CAISGRDSNQPQHF. In nucleotides, the CDR3 is TGTGCCATCAGTGGTAGGGATAGCAATCAGCCCCAGCATTTT.

V and J are TRBV28 and TRBJ1-1; D is uncertain. The CDR3 contains 15 residues. Trimming took 3 bases from V and 4 from J, leaving 15 bases between them. Germline V gives CDR1 MDHEN, CDR2 SYDVKM. The CDR3 DNA reads TGTGCCAGCAGTTTGATCCAGGCTTGGGGCACTGAAGCTTTCTTT. Protein product: CASSLIQAWGTEAFF.

The genes are TRBV4-2 and TRBJ2-7; 11 bases are a match to TRBD2. CDR1 and CDR2 (germline): LGHNA, YNFKEQ. The CDR3 contains 16 residues. V trimming: 0 bases; J trimming: 0 bases; junction bases outside the gene matches: 1. This CDR3 is CASSQDGTSGSYEQYF. The CDR3 DNA reads TGTGCCAGCAGCCAAGATGGGACTAGCGGCTCCTACGAGCAGTACTTC.

V usage is TRBV2 and J usage is TRBJ1-2, with TRBD1 as a possible D gene (5 bases). Germline V gene lookup returns CDR1 SNHLY and CDR2 FYNNEI. V dropped 6 bases and J dropped 8 bases, with 16 bases sitting between them. This CDR3 spans 13 amino acids. This CDR3 reads CASSGTAGGGYTF. CDR3 bases: TGTGCCAGCAGCGGGACGGCGGGAGGGGGCTACACCTTC.

The chain links TRBV11-2 to TRBJ2-7, with TRBD2 matching over 9 bases. With 0 bases clipped from V and 4 bases from J, the junction kept 7 bases outside the gene matches. Germline V gene lookup returns CDR1 SGHAT and CDR2 FQNNGV. CDR3 size: 16 residues. In nucleotides, the CDR3 is TGTGCCAGCAGCTTAGAGTTTGGCGGGAGGGGTTACGAGCAGTACTTC. Its protein is CASSLEFGGRGYEQYF.

The genes are TRBV19 and TRBJ1-1; no reliable D call. Germline V CDR1 and CDR2: LNHDA, SQIVND (reference sequence). V was shortened by 3 bases and J by 4 bases, with 9 bases between the two germline ends. The CDR3 is made up of 13 amino acids. The chain's CDR3 is CASSMNRGTEAFF. Here the CDR3 DNA reads TGTGCCAGTAGTATGAACAGAGGCACTGAAGCTTTCTTT.

The V call is TRBV30, the J call TRBJ2-1; the match to TRBD2 covers 10 bases. The CDR3 spans 15 residues. Per germline, CDR1 GTSNPN and CDR2 SVGIG (reference sequence). With 4 bases clipped from V and 4 bases from J, the junction kept 7 bases outside the gene matches. The DNA for the CDR3 is TGTGCCTGGACCGGGACTAGCGCCTATTACAATGAGCAGTTCTTC. It is translated as CAWTGTSAYYNEQFF.

This chain connects TRBV27 to TRBJ1-4, with a possible D match to TRBD1 (5 bases). Germline V gene lookup returns CDR1 MNHEY and CDR2 SMNVEV (reference sequence). The CDR3 is 14 amino acids. V lost 3 bases, J lost 8 bases, and 13 bases lay in between. The CDR3, as DNA: TGTGCCAGCAGTTTCGGGAGTGGGGGAGAAAAACTGTTTTTT. It is translated as CASSFGSGGEKLFF.

The J gene is TRBJ1-5, the V gene TRBV4-3; no clear D. V was pared by 8 bases and J by 5 bases, with 19 bases between. The germline V gene has CDR1 LGHNA and CDR2 YSLEER. This CDR3 is 15 amino acids long. CDR3 loop: CASPLRRASHQPQHF. CDR3 nucleotides: TGCGCCAGCCCCCTAAGAAGGGCCAGTCATCAGCCCCAGCATTTT.

This chain connects TRBV27 to TRBJ2-3; D is possibly TRBD2 (5 bases). The CDR3 runs 15 residues. CDR1 is MNHEY and CDR2 is SMNVEV in the germline V gene (reference sequence). Trimming took off 5 bases at V and 5 bases at J, with 17 bases between the two ends. The CDR3 DNA reads TGTGCCAGCAGTCCGGTGAGGGTTTTAATAGATACGCAGTATTTT. This encodes CASSPVRVLIDTQYF.

The rearrangement links TRBV11-1 to TRBJ2-1; D remains ambiguous. Trimming shortened V by 6 bases and J by 0 bases, and 12 bases separated the two germline ends. CDR3 length: 15 residues. CDR1 and CDR2 from the germline V gene are SGHAT and FQDESV (reference sequence). Written as DNA, the CDR3 is TGTGCCAGCAGAATATCCAGGCTCTCCTACAATGAGCAGTTCTTC. It codes for CASRISRLSYNEQFF.

V and J are TRBV15 and TRBJ2-5; 10 nucleotides agree with TRBD1. The CDR3 covers 15 residues. V lost 1 base to trimming and J lost 5 bases; unmatched junction nucleotides: 4. Germline V gene lookup returns CDR1 LNHNV and CDR2 YYDKDF (reference sequence). In DNA, the CDR3 is TGTGCCACCAGCAGAGGGGACAGGGGCGAGGAGACCCAGTACTTC. Its protein is CATSRGDRGEETQYF.

The V gene is TRBV10-1, the J gene TRBJ2-2, with D hard to call. Germline CDR1 is WNHNN and CDR2 is SYGVQD (reference sequence). Trimming pared 5 bases from V and 0 bases from J, leaving 7 bases between. The CDR3 spans 14 residues. The CDR3 sequence is CASSLGANTGELFF. CDR3 nucleotides: TGCGCCAGCAGTCTTGGCGCGAACACCGGGGAGCTGTTTTTT.